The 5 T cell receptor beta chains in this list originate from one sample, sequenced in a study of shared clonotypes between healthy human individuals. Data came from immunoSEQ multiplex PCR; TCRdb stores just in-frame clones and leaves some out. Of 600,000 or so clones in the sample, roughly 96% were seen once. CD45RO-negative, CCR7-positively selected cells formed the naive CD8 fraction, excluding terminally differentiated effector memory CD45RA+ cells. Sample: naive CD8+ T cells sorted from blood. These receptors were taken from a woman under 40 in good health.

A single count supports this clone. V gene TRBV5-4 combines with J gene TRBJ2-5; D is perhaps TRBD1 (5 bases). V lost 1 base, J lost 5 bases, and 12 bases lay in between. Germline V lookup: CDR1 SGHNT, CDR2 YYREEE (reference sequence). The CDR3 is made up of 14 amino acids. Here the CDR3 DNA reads TGTGCCAGCAGCTTGCAGGGCTCTCTGGAGACCCAGTACTTC. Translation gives CASSLQGSLETQYF. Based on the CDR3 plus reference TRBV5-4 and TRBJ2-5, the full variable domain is ETGVTQSPTHLIKTRGQQVTLRCSSQSGHNTVSWYQQALGQGPQFIFQYYREEENGRGNFPPRFSGLQFPNYSSELNVNALELDDSALYLCASSLQGSLETQYFGPGTRLLVL.

The CDR3, as DNA: TGTGCCAGACGGTACAGGGGAGGAAAAGCCTACGAGCAGTACTTC. This encodes CARRYRGGKAYEQYF. The genes are TRBV27 and TRBJ2-7, with D possibly TRBD1 on 7 matching bases. CDR1 is MNHEY, CDR2 SMNVEV, per germline (reference sequence). Trimming left V 9 bases short and J 2 bases short, with 20 bases between. The CDR3 contains 15 residues.

The CDR3 DNA reads TGTGCCAGCAGCTCCCAGTTGGGGGGGGGAGCCCACGAGCAGTACTTC. Translation gives CASSSQLGGGAHEQYF. The chain links TRBV7-9 to TRBJ2-7, with TRBD2 matching over 7 bases. The germline V gene encodes CDR1 SEHNR and CDR2 FQNEAQ (reference sequence). This CDR3 has 16 amino acids. The trim removed 4 bases at V and 5 bases at J, leaving 14 bases unmatched.

CDR3 bases: TGTGCCTGGAGTTGGGGACAGGGGGATGCCGAGCAGTACTTC. Amino acids: CAWSWGQGDAEQYF. This chain joins TRBV30 and TRBJ2-7; the match to TRBD1 covers 11 bases. This CDR3 region has 14 residues. J gave up 6 bases and V 2 bases, and 6 bases lay outside the gene matches. Germline loops: CDR1 GTSNPN, CDR2 SVGIG (reference sequence).

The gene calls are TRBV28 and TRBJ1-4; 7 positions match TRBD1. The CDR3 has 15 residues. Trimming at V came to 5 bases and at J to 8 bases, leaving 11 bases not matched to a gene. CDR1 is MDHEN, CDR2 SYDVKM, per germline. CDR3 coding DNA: TGTGCCAGCAGTCTCCAGGGGGGTCACTCGGAAAAACTGTTTTTT. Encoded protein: CASSLQGGHSEKLFF.